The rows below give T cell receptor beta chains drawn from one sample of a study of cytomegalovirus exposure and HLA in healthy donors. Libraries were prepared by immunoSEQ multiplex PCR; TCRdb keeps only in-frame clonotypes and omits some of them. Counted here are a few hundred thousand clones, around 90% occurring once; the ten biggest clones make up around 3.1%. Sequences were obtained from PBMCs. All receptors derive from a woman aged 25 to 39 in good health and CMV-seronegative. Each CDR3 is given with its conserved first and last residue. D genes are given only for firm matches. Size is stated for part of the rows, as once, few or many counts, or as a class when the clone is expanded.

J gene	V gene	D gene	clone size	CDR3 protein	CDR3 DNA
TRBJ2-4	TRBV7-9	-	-	CASSLGTQNIQYF	TGTGCCAGCAGCTTAGGGACCCAAAACATTCAGTACTTC
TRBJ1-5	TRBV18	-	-	CASSPPGFLQPQHF	TGTGCCAGCTCACCACCGGGGTTCCTTCAGCCCCAGCATTTT
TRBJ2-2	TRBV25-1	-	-	CASSEYNRLKNTGELFF	TGTGCCAGCAGTGAGTATAATCGACTGAAGAACACCGGGGAGCTGTTTTTT
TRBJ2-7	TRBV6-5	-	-	CASSADRTYYEQYF	TGTGCCAGCAGTGCAGACAGGACCTACTACGAGCAGTACTTC
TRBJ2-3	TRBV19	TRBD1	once	CASSMRGKGALTDTQYF	TGTGCCAGTAGTATGAGGGGAAAGGGGGCTCTCACAGATACGCAGTATTTT
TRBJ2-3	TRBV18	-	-	CASSITDTQYF	TGTGCCAGCTCAATCACAGATACGCAGTATTTT
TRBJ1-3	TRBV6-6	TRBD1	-	CATGEGQSSGNTIYF	TGTGCCACCGGGGAGGGACAGAGCTCTGGAAACACCATATATTTT
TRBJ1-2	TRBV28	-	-	CASSFNYGYTF	TGTGCCAGCAGTTTTAACTATGGCTACACCTTC
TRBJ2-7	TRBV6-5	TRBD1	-	CASRMTGVYEQYF	TGTGCCAGCAGGATGACAGGGGTCTACGAGCAGTACTTC
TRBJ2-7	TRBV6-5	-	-	CASSSRGREQYF	TGTGCCAGCAGTTCCAGGGGCAGAGAGCAGTACTTC